This is a list of T cell receptor beta chains from one sample in a study of T cell responses to AZD1222 COVID-19 vaccine. Here immunoSEQ multiplex PCR was the method, and the copy in TCRdb shows in-frame clones only, minus some. The table shows about 170,000 clones, with approximately 93% occurring only once. Sample: peripheral blood, taken on day 0 of AZD1222 vaccination. The source is an adult in good health. The CDR3 runs from the conserved cysteine through the conserved F or W. D genes are given only for firm matches. Clone size is stated in some rows and not others, as once, few, many or a class when expanded.

J gene | D gene | clone size | V gene | CDR3 protein | CDR3 DNA
TRBJ2-1 | . | . | TRBV19 | CASSMWGTNEQFF | TGTGCCAGTAGTATGTGGGGAACCAATGAGCAGTTCTTC
TRBJ1-1 | . | . | TRBV5-1 | CASSLQVVNTEAFF | TGCGCCAGCAGCTTACAGGTCGTGAACACTGAAGCTTTCTTT
TRBJ2-1 | . | . | TRBV2 | CASNRLGGGDEQFF | TGTGCCAGCAATCGATTGGGGGGGGGCGATGAGCAGTTCTTC
TRBJ2-5 | . | . | TRBV14 | CASSQDGLRAQYF | TGTGCCAGCAGCCAAGATGGGTTACGGGCCCAGTACTTC
TRBJ2-3 | . | . | TRBV18 | CASSRRPTDTQYF | TGTGCCAGCTCTCGTCGTCCCACAGATACGCAGTATTTT
TRBJ2-7 | TRBD1 | . | TRBV6-5 | CASLRGLQDEQYF | TGTGCCAGTCTAAGGGGGCTGCAAGACGAGCAGTACTTC
TRBJ1-5 | TRBD1 | . | TRBV27 | CASSRTGSNQPQHF | TGTGCCAGCAGTCGGACAGGGAGTAATCAGCCCCAGCATTTT
TRBJ1-1 | . | . | TRBV7-9 | CASSSQGGTEAFF | TGTGCCAGCAGCTCACAGGGCGGCACTGAAGCTTTCTTT
TRBJ2-7 | TRBD2 | . | TRBV4-1 | CASSQTRTSGIEQYF | TGCGCCAGCAGCCAAACCCGGACTAGCGGGATCGAGCAGTACTTC
TRBJ1-3 | . | . | TRBV5-5 | CASSLGLHSGNTIYF | TGTGCCAGCAGCTTGGGCCTCCACTCTGGAAACACCATATATTTT
TRBJ2-1 | . | once | TRBV11-3 | CASSSGGESGINEQFF | TGTGCCAGCAGCTCTGGAGGGGAGTCGGGGATCAATGAGCAGTTCTTC
TRBJ1-5 | . | . | TRBV4-1 | CASSQDLPGPQHF | TGCGCCAGCAGCCAAGACCTCCCGGGGCCCCAGCATTTT
TRBJ2-3 | . | . | TRBV11-1 | CASSARGPSTDTQYF | TGTGCCAGTTCAGCCCGGGGACCTAGCACAGATACGCAGTATTTT
TRBJ1-4 | . | . | TRBV13 | CASSQGRGEKLFF | TGTGCCAGCAGCCAGGGGAGGGGTGAAAAACTGTTTTTT
TRBJ2-6 | TRBD2 | . | TRBV11-2 | CASSLPRPGGTGANVLTF | TGTGCCAGCAGCTTACCCCGGCCGGGGGGAACGGGGGCCAACGTCCTGACTTTC
TRBJ2-7 | . | . | TRBV7-9 | CASSTEGASYEQYF | TGTGCCAGCAGCACAGAGGGAGCCTCCTACGAGCAGTACTTC
TRBJ1-1 | . | . | TRBV7-8 | CASSLAQSYTEAFF | TGTGCCAGCAGCTTAGCGCAATCCTACACTGAAGCTTTCTTT
TRBJ1-2 | . | many | TRBV5-4 | CASSLKDDYGYTF | TGTGCCAGCAGCTTGAAGGACGACTATGGCTACACCTTC
TRBJ2-7 | . | . | TRBV6-7 | CASTQGGGCAIRGLPYEQYF | TGTGCCAGCACCCAGGGAGGAGGGTGCGCGATTCGAGGACTTCCCTACGAGCAGTACTTC
TRBJ1-1 | TRBD1 | . | TRBV14 | CATVKVDRGGTEAFF | TGTGCCACCGTAAAGGTGGACAGGGGTGGAACTGAAGCTTTCTTT
TRBJ1-1 | . | . | TRBV5-1 | CASKPGGGGTEAFF | TGCGCCAGCAAGCCGGGGGGTGGTGGCACTGAAGCTTTCTTT
TRBJ2-1 | . | . | TRBV7-2 | CASGRGGGNTYNEQFF | TGTGCCAGCGGCCGCGGAGGGGGCAACACCTACAATGAGCAGTTCTTC
TRBJ1-1 | . | . | TRBV18 | CASSPSGRDTEAFF | TGTGCCAGCTCACCGTCAGGGAGGGACACTGAAGCTTTCTTT
TRBJ1-1 | TRBD1 | . | TRBV5-6 | CASSWGTAEAFF | TGTGCCAGCAGCTGGGGGACAGCTGAAGCTTTCTTT
TRBJ1-3 | . | . | TRBV7-6 | CATGGASGNTIYF | TGTGCCACCGGGGGGGCCTCTGGAAACACCATATATTTT
TRBJ2-1 | . | few | TRBV5-1 | CASSLFSPGDEQFF | TGCGCCAGCAGCTTGTTTTCCCCCGGGGATGAGCAGTTCTTC
TRBJ1-4 | . | . | TRBV18 | CASSPPSENEKLFF | TGTGCCAGCTCACCACCTTCGGAGAATGAAAAACTGTTTTTT
TRBJ1-4 | . | . | TRBV19 | CASSIIKVATNEKLFF | TGTGCCAGTAGTATCATTAAAGTTGCAACTAATGAAAAACTGTTTTTT
TRBJ1-2 | . | . | TRBV27 | CASSYAPNYGYTF | TGTGCCAGCAGTTATGCACCAAACTATGGCTACACCTTC
TRBJ2-7 | TRBD1 | . | TRBV19 | CASSGTGVYEQYF | TGTGCCTCCTCCGGGACAGGGGTTTACGAGCAGTACTTC
TRBJ2-5 | TRBD1 | . | TRBV19 | CASSIGQGAGETQYF | TGTGCCAGTAGTATAGGGCAGGGGGCAGGAGAGACCCAGTACTTC
TRBJ2-7 | . | . | TRBV7-6 | CASSPSVGLEQYF | TGTGCCAGCAGCCCAAGCGTGGGCCTCGAGCAGTACTTC
TRBJ1-2 | . | . | TRBV9 | CASSPSGGDYGYTF | TGTGCCAGCAGCCCCTCCGGGGGGGACTATGGCTACACCTTC
TRBJ1-2 | . | . | TRBV27 | CASSSQGNYGYTF | TGTGCCAGCAGTTCCCAGGGTAACTATGGCTACACCTTC
TRBJ1-1 | TRBD1 | . | TRBV11-2 | CASSLDLVRQGGTEAFF | TGTGCCAGCAGCTTAGATCTCGTTCGACAGGGGGGCACTGAAGCTTTCTTT
TRBJ2-7 | TRBD2 | . | TRBV6-5 | CATASGRTHEQYF | TGTGCCACCGCTAGCGGGAGGACCCACGAGCAGTACTTC
TRBJ2-2 | TRBD1 | . | TRBV13 | CASRGTGHNTGELFF | TGTGCCAGCAGAGGGACAGGACACAACACCGGGGAGCTGTTTTTT
TRBJ2-7 | . | few | TRBV3-1/TRBV3-2 | CASLTLGGEQYF | TGTGCCAGCCTCACCTTAGGCGGCGAGCAGTACTTC
TRBJ1-1 | . | . | TRBV27 | CASSYKQGLEAFF | TGTGCCAGCAGTTACAAACAGGGCCTCGAAGCTTTCTTT
TRBJ1-1 | . | . | TRBV2 | CASSEKSGAFF | TGTGCCAGCAGTGAAAAATCAGGGGCTTTCTTT
TRBJ2-7 | TRBD2 | . | TRBV11-3 | CASSLGPTSDDYEQYF | TGTGCCAGCAGCTTGGGCCCCACTAGCGATGATTACGAGCAGTACTTC
TRBJ2-5 | TRBD2 | . | TRBV2 | CASRPLAGAGETQYF | TGTGCCAGCAGACCACTAGCGGGGGCGGGAGAGACCCAGTACTTC
TRBJ1-1 | TRBD1 | . | TRBV10-3 | CAISEANRGHDTEAFF | TGTGCCATCAGTGAGGCAAACAGGGGGCATGACACTGAAGCTTTCTTT
TRBJ2-1 | . | . | TRBV6-1 | CASSEALASSSYNEQFF | TGTGCCAGCAGTGAGGCCCTAGCATCGAGCTCCTACAATGAGCAGTTCTTC
TRBJ2-3 | TRBD2 | . | TRBV19 | CASSIGRTTLTQYF | TGTGCCAGTAGTATCGGGAGGACCACGCTTACGCAGTATTTT
TRBJ2-7 | . | . | TRBV21-1 | CASSKALHSGTGSFEQYF | TGTGCCAGCAGCAAAGCGCTTCACTCCGGGACAGGGTCTTTCGAGCAGTACTTC
TRBJ2-3 | . | . | TRBV18 | CASSQDTDTQYF | TGTGCCAGCTCACAAGACACAGATACGCAGTATTTT
TRBJ2-1 | TRBD2 | . | TRBV5-6 | CASSLGARLAGTIYNEQFF | TGTGCCAGCAGCTTGGGTGCGCGTCTAGCGGGAACAATTTACAATGAGCAGTTCTTC